This is a list of T cell receptor beta chains from one sample in a study of breast tumors, draining lymph nodes, adjacent tissues. TCRdb re-analysed the multiplex PCR reads in MiXCR, keeping a single row per CDR3 protein. The sample lists approximately 150,000 distinct CDR3 sequences; 30% to 35% were seen once. Source material: axillary lymph node tissue. These receptors were taken from a female donor with breast cancer. Some clones in this sample may be carry-over from other donors' samples. Both conserved end residues are part of each CDR3. The D gene is left open where the match is weak. Clone size appears in some rows only: once, few, many, or a class for an expanded clone.

D: .
size: many
V: TRBV11-2
J: TRBJ1-6
DNA: TGTGCCAGCAGCCGCGGAGATTCACCCCTCCACTTT
CDR3: CASSRGDSPLHF

D: TRBD1
size: .
V: TRBV7-3
J: TRBJ2-5
DNA: TGTGCCAGCAGCACAAACAGGGGCGGGACCCAGTACTTC
CDR3: CASSTNRGGTQYF

D: .
size: many
V: TRBV19
J: TRBJ1-2
DNA: TGTGCCAGTAGTATAGCTACGGCTAACTATGGCTACACCTTC
CDR3: CASSIATANYGYTF

D: .
size: many
V: TRBV6-1
J: TRBJ1-5
DNA: TGTGCCAGCAGCTCTTTCTATAGCAATCAGCCCCAGCATTTT
CDR3: CASSSFYSNQPQHF

D: .
size: many
V: TRBV10-2
J: TRBJ1-6
DNA: TGCGCCAGCAAGGACACGGGATCACCCCTCCACTTT
CDR3: CASKDTGSPLHF

D: .
size: many
V: TRBV7-9
J: TRBJ1-4
DNA: TGTGCCAGCAGCCTACCGGGACACGAAAAACTGTTTTTT
CDR3: CASSLPGHEKLFF

D: TRBD1
size: many
V: TRBV6-1
J: TRBJ1-2
DNA: TGTGCCAGCAGTGAAGGGGGACAGGGCTACACCTTC
CDR3: CASSEGGQGYTF

D: TRBD2
size: many
V: TRBV4-1
J: TRBJ2-3
DNA: TGCGCCAGCAGCCAAGGAGGAGCGGGGCGCACAGATACGCAGTATTTT
CDR3: CASSQGGAGRTDTQYF

D: .
size: many
V: TRBV30
J: TRBJ1-2
DNA: TGTGCCTCGTCTTTTAACTATGGCTACACCTTC
CDR3: CASSFNYGYTF

D: TRBD1
size: many
V: TRBV11-3
J: TRBJ2-2
DNA: TGTGCCAGCAGCTCGGGCCAGGGGGCCACCGGGGAGCTGTTTTTT
CDR3: CASSSGQGATGELFF

D: .
size: many
V: TRBV6-6
J: TRBJ2-1
DNA: TGTGCCAGCGCGGTTAGTCTCTACAGCCACAATGAGCAGTTCTTC
CDR3: CASAVSLYSHNEQFF

D: .
size: once
V: TRBV29-1
J: TRBJ2-1
DNA: TGCAGCTTAGAATACAATGAGCAGTTCTTC
CDR3: CSLEYNEQFF

D: .
size: many
V: TRBV10-3
J: TRBJ2-2
DNA: TGTGCCATCAGTGTCCGGGACGGAGAGAACACCGGGGAGCTGTTTTTT
CDR3: CAISVRDGENTGELFF

D: .
size: once
V: TRBV6-5
J: TRBJ2-5
DNA: TGTGCCAGCAGTCACCTAGGTAGCGAGGGGCAAGAGACCCAGTACTTC
CDR3: CASSHLGSEGQETQYF

D: .
size: many
V: TRBV9
J: TRBJ1-2
DNA: TGTGCCAGCAGCAACCTATGGGGCTACACCTTC
CDR3: CASSNLWGYTF

D: TRBD2
size: once
V: TRBV20-1
J: TRBJ2-1
DNA: TGCAGTCCGCTAGCGGGGGGGAATGAGCAGTTCTTC
CDR3: CSPLAGGNEQFF

D: .
size: many
V: TRBV7-9
J: TRBJ2-7
DNA: TGTGCCAGCAGCCCCAGGGCTGTATCGTCCTACGAGCAGTACTTC
CDR3: CASSPRAVSSYEQYF

D: .
size: many
V: TRBV20-1
J: TRBJ2-1
DNA: TGCAGTACTAGGGGGACGGGTGAGGGATCCTACAATGAGCAGTTCTTC
CDR3: CSTRGTGEGSYNEQFF

D: TRBD2
size: many
V: TRBV4-2
J: TRBJ2-5
DNA: TGTGCCAGCAGCCCTTCTAGCGGGGGTCTGAATAGAGAGACCCAGTACTTC
CDR3: CASSPSSGGLNRETQYF

D: TRBD2
size: .
V: TRBV20-1
J: TRBJ2-5
DNA: TGCAGTGCTAGGAGAGGTAGCGGGGCCCAGTACTTC
CDR3: CSARRGSGAQYF

D: TRBD2
size: .
V: TRBV28
J: TRBJ2-4
DNA: TGTGCCAGCAGTCCCGGGGGGGCCAGGAAAAACATTCAGTACTTC
CDR3: CASSPGGARKNIQYF

D: .
size: many
V: TRBV4-1
J: TRBJ1-3
DNA: TGCGCCAGCAGCCAAGATGGAAACACCATATATTTT
CDR3: CASSQDGNTIYF

D: .
size: many
V: TRBV7-3
J: TRBJ2-3
DNA: TGTGCCAGCAGCTTAACGTCACAGGGCTATATCCATACGCAGTATTTT
CDR3: CASSLTSQGYIHTQYF

D: TRBD1
size: .
V: TRBV7-9
J: TRBJ1-6
DNA: TGTGCCAGCAGCCGACAGGGAGCAAATTCACCCCTCCACTTT
CDR3: CASSRQGANSPLHF

D: .
size: many
V: TRBV27
J: TRBJ1-6
DNA: TGTGCCAGCAGAGCCGGACAGAGGAATTCACCCCTCCACTTT
CDR3: CASRAGQRNSPLHF

D: .
size: .
V: TRBV20-1
J: TRBJ1-1
DNA: TGCAGTGCTAGATTGACAGGAGGCACTGAAGCTTTCTTT
CDR3: CSARLTGGTEAFF

D: .
size: many
V: TRBV5-1
J: TRBJ2-5
DNA: TGCGCCAGCAGCGGAACCAAAGAGACCCAGTACTTC
CDR3: CASSGTKETQYF

D: .
size: many
V: TRBV3-1
J: TRBJ2-2
DNA: TGTGCCAGCAGCTCCAGGACGGGCACCGGGGAGCTGTTTTTT
CDR3: CASSSRTGTGELFF

D: .
size: few
V: TRBV10-2
J: TRBJ1-5
DNA: TGCGCCAGCAGTGAGTCCCCGGGGAATAGCAATCAGCCCCAGCATTTT
CDR3: CASSESPGNSNQPQHF

D: .
size: few
V: TRBV6-2/TRBV6-3
J: TRBJ2-1
DNA: TGTGCCAGCAGTTACTTGGGGCGGATGAGCTCCTACAATGAGCAGTTCTTC
CDR3: CASSYLGRMSSYNEQFF

D: .
size: many
V: TRBV28
J: TRBJ1-5
DNA: TGTGCCAGCAGTTATGGGCAAGCTAGCAATCAGCCCCAGCATTTT
CDR3: CASSYGQASNQPQHF

D: TRBD1
size: many
V: TRBV20-1
J: TRBJ1-6
DNA: TGCAGTGCTAGCGTAACAGGGGTCCTCTATAATTCACCCCTCCACTTT
CDR3: CSASVTGVLYNSPLHF

D: .
size: .
V: TRBV6-5
J: TRBJ2-7
DNA: TGTGCCAGCAGCACACAGGGGGCGGGAGGATACGAGCAGTACTTC
CDR3: CASSTQGAGGYEQYF

D: .
size: .
V: TRBV7-3
J: TRBJ2-1
DNA: TGTGCCAGCAGCCTAACATCAGTAGCAGGCCCCAATGAGCAGTTCTTC
CDR3: CASSLTSVAGPNEQFF

D: .
size: many
V: TRBV20-1
J: TRBJ2-5
DNA: TGCAGTGCTAGAGCCCGAGGCCACAGCCAAGAGACCCAGTACTTC
CDR3: CSARARGHSQETQYF

D: .
size: .
V: TRBV4-1
J: TRBJ1-2
DNA: TGCGCCAGCAGCTCCAGGGTGCAGGGTTATGGCTACACCTTC
CDR3: CASSSRVQGYGYTF

D: .
size: many
V: TRBV5-1
J: TRBJ2-3
DNA: TGCGCCAGCAGCTTGGGACAGGAGACAGATACGCAGTATTTT
CDR3: CASSLGQETDTQYF

D: .
size: few
V: TRBV20-1
J: TRBJ1-1
DNA: TGCAGTGCTAGAGGGTCCAGCGGGACCACTGAAGCTTTCTTT
CDR3: CSARGSSGTTEAFF

D: .
size: many
V: TRBV20-1
J: TRBJ2-2
DNA: TGCAGTGCTAGAGACGGGACTTCCCTATACGGGGAGCTGTTTTTT
CDR3: CSARDGTSLYGELFF

D: .
size: many
V: TRBV20-1
J: TRBJ2-7
DNA: TGCAGTGCTACCAGTGGGGTCGAGCAGTACTTC
CDR3: CSATSGVEQYF